This entry lists 27 T cell receptor beta chains sequenced from one sample in a study of blood T cells in healthy people across ages. Sample-barcoded 5' priming and a J-beta primer mix drove a second PCR of about 7 to 12 cycles. TCRdb redid the calling of the 5' RACE reads with MiXCR, one entry per CDR3 protein. Here the sample spans a few hundred thousand distinct CDR3 sequences, about half being singletons. Input material: blood. The receptor source for this set is a man aged 60-69 years in good health.

The chain carries TRBV6-6 and TRBJ1-6; the D is unclear. The CDR3 is 14 amino acids. Trimming took 6 bases from V and 5 from J, leaving 11 bases between them. Germline V gene data show CDR1 as MNHNY and CDR2 as SVGAGI (reference sequence). The CDR3 DNA reads TGTGCCAGCAGCCTGGACGGGAATAATTCACCCCTCCACTTT. It codes for CASSLDGNNSPLHF.

The V and J genes are TRBV2 and TRBJ1-2; D remains unclear. This CDR3 spans 13 amino acids. CDR1 is SNHLY, CDR2 FYNNEI, per germline. Trimming removed 4 bases from V and 5 bases from J, with 11 bases in between. As DNA, the CDR3 is TGTGCCAGCAGTGCCTTAGCGACTTATGGCTACACCTTC. Translating gives CASSALATYGYTF.

This chain links TRBV27 with TRBJ2-1; no definite D call. The CDR3 spans 15 residues. CDR1 and CDR2 (germline): MNHEY, SMNVEV (reference sequence). Trimming stripped 5 bases from V and 6 bases from J, with 17 bases between. The CDR3 loop reads CASSPLAVFANEQFF. The CDR3 nucleotides read TGTGCCAGCAGTCCTTTAGCTGTATTCGCCAATGAGCAGTTCTTC.

The table lists this clonotype with many counts. The chain carries TRBV6-5 and TRBJ2-3; TRBD2 aligns across 11 bases. Trimming at V came to 4 bases and at J to 5 bases, leaving 8 bases not matched to a gene. The germline V gene encodes CDR1 MNHEY and CDR2 SVGAGI. The CDR3 runs 16 residues. The CDR3: CASSFILAGGVDTQYF. The CDR3 region has the DNA TGTGCCAGCAGTTTCATTCTAGCGGGGGGTGTAGATACGCAGTATTTT.

This clonotype was observed a few times. This chain uses TRBV14 with TRBJ2-3; no firm D call. Trimming left V 0 bases short and J 2 bases short, with 9 bases between. CDR1 is SGHDN, CDR2 FVKESK, per germline. The CDR3 has 15 residues. The CDR3 sequence is CASSQDRAVTDTQYF. CDR3 DNA: TGTGCCAGCAGCCAAGATCGGGCTGTCACAGATACGCAGTATTTT.

This clonotype has only a few counts. This chain uses TRBV7-2 with TRBJ2-7; 12 positions match TRBD2. Germline CDR1 SGHTA, CDR2 FQGNSA. The CDR3 has 16 amino acids. The V segment lost 6 bases and the J segment 7 bases; nucleotides outside the gene matches: 13. CDR3 coding DNA: TGTGCCAGCAGTCTCATACTAGCGGGAGGAGACCATGAGCAGTACTTC. Protein product: CASSLILAGGDHEQYF.

This clonotype was observed many times. The chain combines TRBV2 with TRBJ2-5; no clear D gene. The CDR3 covers 12 residues. V dropped 6 bases and J dropped 3 bases, with 8 bases sitting between them. Germline values: CDR1 SNHLY, CDR2 FYNNEI. The CDR3 loop reads CASSVNKETQYF. The CDR3 DNA is TGTGCCAGCAGCGTTAACAAAGAGACCCAGTACTTC.

The rearrangement joins TRBV6-6 to TRBJ1-4; 8 bases match TRBD1. In germline, CDR1 is MNHNY, CDR2 SVGAGI (reference sequence). The CDR3 runs to 16 residues. Trimming removed 7 bases from V and 8 bases from J; junction bases left unmatched: 15. CDR3 nucleotide sequence: TGTGCCAGCACCCAGCCCGTTGGCAGGGGGCCGGAAAAACTGTTTTTT. Translation gives CASTQPVGRGPEKLFF.

This clonotype was found a few times. The chain links TRBV6-5 to TRBJ2-7; a possible D gene is TRBD1 (6 bases). The CDR3 is made up of 13 amino acids. Germline assignment: CDR1 MNHEY and CDR2 SVGAGI. The V gene lost 7 bases and the J gene lost 2 bases, with 12 bases spanning the gap. The CDR3 here is CASTGTPTYEQYF. Written as DNA, the CDR3 is TGTGCCAGCACCGGGACACCTACCTACGAGCAGTACTTC.

V gene TRBV29-1 combines with J gene TRBJ1-1; possibly TRBD1 for D (6 bases). The germline CDR1 and CDR2 sequences are SQVTM and ANQGSEA. The V gene lost 2 bases and the J gene lost 5 bases, with 15 bases spanning the gap. CDR3 length: 14 residues. The CDR3 nucleotides read TGCAGCGTTGAACGGGGCCAGGGGTTTACTGAAGCTTTCTTT. Translated, it gives CSVERGQGFTEAFF.

The chain joins TRBV6-4 to TRBJ1-1, with D hard to call. In germline, CDR1 is MRHNA, CDR2 SNTAGT. CDR3 size: 14 residues. The V gene lost 6 bases and the J gene lost 0 bases, with 11 bases spanning the gap. CDR3 region: CASRPGRMNTEAFF. CDR3 DNA: TGTGCCAGCAGGCCCGGGAGGATGAACACTGAAGCTTTCTTT.

V usage is TRBV9 and J usage is TRBJ2-4; a weak D match, TRBD2 (5 bases). The J call could be wrong; TRBJ2-7 is a better fit for the DNA end. CDR1 is SGDLS, CDR2 YYNGEE, per germline. This CDR3 contains 13 residues. In DNA form, the CDR3 reads TGTGCCAGCAGCGTAGGAGGGTCTGGCGAGCAGTACTTC. Residues: CASSVGGSGEQYF.

This clonotype was counted many times. The chain carries TRBV25-1 and TRBJ2-3; no firm D call. Trimming cost V 8 bases and J 7 bases, with 16 bases left between them. Per germline, CDR1 MGHDK and CDR2 SYGVNS. The CDR3 runs to 13 residues. The CDR3 DNA reads as TGTGCCAGCGTTAAACCCTCGACATATACGCAGTATTTT. Its protein is CASVKPSTYTQYF.

V is TRBV9 and J is TRBJ1-4, with a tentative D call TRBD1 (5 bases). Trimming cost V 3 bases and J 5 bases, with 11 bases left between them. This CDR3 is built from 14 residues. Germline V CDR1 and CDR2: SGDLS, YYNGEE. CDR3: CASSEAGHNEKLFF. DNA for the CDR3: TGTGCCAGCAGCGAGGCAGGACACAATGAAAAACTGTTTTTT. Variable domain in full (rest from reference TRBV9 and TRBJ1-4): DSGVTQTPKHLITATGQRVTLRCSPRSGDLSVYWYQQSLDQGLQFLIQYYNGEERAKGNILERFSAQQFPDLHSELNLSSLELGDSALYFCASSEAGHNEKLFFGSGTQLSVL.

This clonotype has only a few counts. An end of the junction does not agree with germline; a read error may underlie this. The CDR3 is CSARDRLTEYF. The DNA for the CDR3 is TGCAGTGCTAGAGATAGGTTGACCGAGTACTTC. This rearrangement joins TRBV20-1 to TRBJ2-5; D remains unclear. Germline V gene sequence: CDR1 DFQATT, CDR2 SNEGSKA (reference sequence). The CDR3 is 11 amino acids.

The gene calls are TRBV15 and TRBJ2-7, with D possibly called TRBD1 or TRBD2 (6 bases each). Near its end, the DNA agrees better with TRBJ2-5, so the J call may be wrong. This CDR3 has 15 amino acids. Germline V gives CDR1 LNHNV, CDR2 YYDKDF (reference sequence). CDR3 coding DNA: TGTGCCACCAGCAGAGATAAGGGGGGCCCAGAGACCCAGTACTTC. It yields the protein CATSRDKGGPETQYF.

This clonotype came up many times. The chain combines TRBV27 with TRBJ2-7; D remains ambiguous. V was clipped by 2 bases and J by 2 bases, with 4 bases between them. The CDR3 has 12 amino acids. Germline values: CDR1 MNHEY, CDR2 SMNVEV (reference sequence). In DNA form, the CDR3 reads TGTGCCAGCAGTTTAAGGACCTACGAGCAGTACTTC. Its protein is CASSLRTYEQYF.

This clonotype was seen a single time. The chain recombines TRBV2 with TRBJ2-5, with a tentative D call TRBD1 (5 bases). V lost 7 bases and J lost 9, with 18 bases in between. CDR3 length: 13 amino acids. Germline CDR1 is SNHLY and CDR2 is FYNNEI. CDR3 residues: CASNPGIFGAQYF. The CDR3 DNA sequence: TGTGCCAGCAACCCAGGGATCTTTGGGGCCCAGTACTTC.

The V and J genes are TRBV25-1 and TRBJ2-1, with 7 bases fitting TRBD2. V lost 10 bases and J lost 5; bases outside the gene matches: 5. CDR1 MGHDK and CDR2 SYGVNS come from the germline V gene. The CDR3 spans 12 residues. The DNA of the CDR3 is TGTGCCACCGACCGGGGGGACAATGAGCAGTTCTTC. It encodes CATDRGDNEQFF.

This chain links TRBV5-1 with TRBJ2-5; 8 bases are a match to TRBD2. V was clipped by 4 bases and J by 5 bases; unmatched bases: 7. CDR1 and CDR2 from the germline V gene are SGHRS and YFSETQ. This CDR3 is built from 14 residues. CDR3 sequence: CASSLSGVPETQYF. The DNA for the CDR3 is TGCGCCAGCAGCCTTAGCGGGGTACCGGAGACCCAGTACTTC.

The gene calls are TRBV7-9 and TRBJ2-4; tentatively, D is TRBD2 (6 bases). Germline CDR1 is SEHNR and CDR2 is FQNEAQ (reference sequence). Trimming removed 3 bases from V and 13 bases from J, with 19 bases in between. The CDR3 runs 14 residues. The CDR3 spells CASSFEYHGSAQYF. Written as DNA, the CDR3 is TGTGCCAGCAGCTTTGAATACCACGGGAGCGCGCAGTACTTC.

This clonotype appeared a few times. This rearrangement joins TRBV6-1 to TRBJ2-6; possibly TRBD2 for D (5 bases). Trimming pared 4 bases from V and 1 base from J, leaving 8 bases between. The CDR3 has 15 residues. CDR1 is MNHNS, CDR2 SASEGT, per germline. The CDR3 nucleotides are TGTGCCAGCAGTGTCCCGGGGTCTGGGGCCAACGTCCTGACTTTC. Protein product: CASSVPGSGANVLTF.

The chain carries TRBV11-3 and TRBJ2-1, with 13 nucleotides matching TRBD2. CDR3 size: 14 residues. V shed 5 bases, J shed 9 bases, and the junction held 4 bases outside the gene matches. The germline V gene encodes CDR1 SGHNT and CDR2 YENEEA. The CDR3 bases are TGTGCCAGCAGCGGGACTAGCGGGGTTGGTGAGCAGTTCTTC. It encodes CASSGTSGVGEQFF.

The V and J genes are TRBV10-3 and TRBJ2-3, with 8 bases matching TRBD1. The germline V gene has CDR1 ENHRY and CDR2 SYGVKD. This CDR3 is 14 amino acids long. V dropped 4 bases and J dropped 4; count of bases not matched to a gene: 4. CDR3 sequence reads: CAISGAGGPDTQYF. In DNA form, the CDR3 reads TGTGCCATCAGTGGGGCAGGGGGCCCAGATACGCAGTATTTT.

This clonotype was found once. This sequence joins TRBV27 and TRBJ1-1, with a weak D call TRBD1 (5 bases). The CDR3 is 16 residues long. The V end lost 6 bases, the J end lost 0 bases, and 17 bases lay between the germline ends. In germline, CDR1 is MNHEY, CDR2 SMNVEV (reference sequence). CDR3 residues: CASRVSGTKMNTEAFF. The CDR3 DNA reads as TGTGCCAGCAGGGTTTCAGGGACTAAAATGAACACTGAAGCTTTCTTT.

The chain employs TRBV5-1 and TRBJ2-1, with D maybe TRBD2 (5 bases). The CDR3 loop spans 14 amino acids. V was shortened by 0 bases and J by 9 bases, with 13 bases between the two germline ends. The germline V gene encodes CDR1 SGHRS and CDR2 YFSETQ. CDR3 amino acids: CASSLERWESEQFF. Here the CDR3 DNA reads TGCGCCAGCAGCTTGGAGCGGTGGGAAAGTGAGCAGTTCTTC.

This chain links TRBV9 with TRBJ2-4; possible D gene TRBD2, 5 bases. The J call is doubtful: the DNA matches TRBJ2-7 better. The CDR3 covers 15 residues. The germline V gene has CDR1 SGDLS and CDR2 YYNGEE. The CDR3 DNA reads as TGTGCCAGCAGCGTAGGGCAAGCGGACGCCTACGAGCAGTACTTC. This translates into CASSVGQADAYEQYF.